This T cell receptor (beta chain) was identified during a study of cytomegalovirus exposure and HLA in healthy donors. This PCR relied on a set of 60 Vbeta primers and 13 Jbeta primers. This table comes from immunoSEQ multiplex PCR, and its TCRdb copy is limited to in-frame clones, with some not included. The sample gives about 190,000 clones, less than 85% of which show up once; 4% to 5% is in the top ten. The CDR3 length is 15 residues. Germline-derived CDR1 and CDR2 are SGHTA and FQGTGA. V trimming: 4 bases; J trimming: 5 bases; junction bases outside the gene matches: 3. General study points: Sequencing likely produced, as an artifact, a cluster of highly shared sequence variants.

On this clone: Its antigen is undetermined.

V usage is TRBV7-3 and J usage is TRBJ2-3; TRBD2 aligns across 13 bases. The sequencing input was PBMCs. This TCR was sampled from a man aged 25-45 years in good health and CMV-seropositive. CDR3 region: CASSSRLAGGDTQYF. CDR3 nucleotides: TGTGCCAGCAGCTCGAGACTAGCGGGAGGAGATACGCAGTATTTT.